The text below deals with one T cell receptor (beta chain). Per the study methods: Researchers report that nucleated cell counts were estimated from reference gene primer amplification. Measured with immunoSEQ multiplex PCR; TCRdb has only the in-frame clones, and not every one. V, J and clone size are taken as reported in that table, and D and trimming were inferred from the DNA itself. The sample yields more than 200,000 clones, around 90% seen once. The sample belongs to a study of blood T cell repertoires in COVID-19. Study background: What the recovered Cohort 3 donors had was two negative PCRs, clearance, or symptom resolution. The study drew acute and convalescent COVID-19 samples from the United States, Italy and Spain.

The CDR3 spans 13 residues. The receptor was derived from a man aged 30-40 years in a cohort exposed to, infected with or recovered from COVID-19 (not recorded which). Sequenced material: PBMCs or T cells enriched from blood (not recorded which). J is TRBJ2-7 and V is TRBV21-1; the tabulated D call, TRBD2, remains unverified against the DNA. TRBV21-1 is classified as a pseudogene. The CDR3 DNA sequence: TGTGCCAGCAGCTCAAGTCGGTTGGACGAGCAGTACTTC. Protein product: CASSSSRLDEQYF.